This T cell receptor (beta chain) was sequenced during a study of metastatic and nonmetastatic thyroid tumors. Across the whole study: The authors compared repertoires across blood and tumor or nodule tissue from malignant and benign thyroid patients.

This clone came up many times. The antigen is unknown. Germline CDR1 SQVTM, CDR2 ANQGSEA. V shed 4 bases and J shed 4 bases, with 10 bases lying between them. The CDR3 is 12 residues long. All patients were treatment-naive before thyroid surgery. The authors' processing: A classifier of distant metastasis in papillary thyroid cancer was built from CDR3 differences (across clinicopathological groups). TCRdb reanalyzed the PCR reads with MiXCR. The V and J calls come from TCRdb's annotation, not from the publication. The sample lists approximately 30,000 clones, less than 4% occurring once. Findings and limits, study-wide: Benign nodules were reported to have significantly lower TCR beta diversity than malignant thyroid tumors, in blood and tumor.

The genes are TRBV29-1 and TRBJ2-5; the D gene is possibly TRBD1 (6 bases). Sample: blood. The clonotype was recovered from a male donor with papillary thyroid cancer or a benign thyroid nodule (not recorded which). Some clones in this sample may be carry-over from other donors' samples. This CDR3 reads CSVARGGETQYF. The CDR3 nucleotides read TGCAGCGTTGCCAGGGGCGGAGAGACCCAGTACTTC.